This entry describes one T cell receptor (beta chain). In the same sample, other DNA sequences code for this CDR3. This record comes from a study of blood T cell repertoires in COVID-19. For the study at large: PBMCs, B-cell-depleted T cells, or T cells were the source of the cDNA or gDNA that made up the material.

The study recruited people aged about 18 to 89 years across 24 US areas. Sequenced by immunoSEQ multiplex PCR; TCRdb stores in-frame clones only, minus some. The table includes hundreds of thousands of clones, just under 90% detected once. The germline V gene has CDR1 SGHRS and CDR2 YFSETQ. CDR3 length: 14 residues. V trimming: 4 bases; J trimming: 2 bases; junction bases outside the gene matches: 3. V is TRBV5-1 and J is TRBJ2-7; TRBD1 aligns across 10 bases. The TCR sequence derives from a woman aged 25 to 45 who had recovered from COVID-19. Specimen: PBMCs or T cells enriched from blood (not recorded which). Here the CDR3 reads CASSPGQGAYEQYF. DNA of the CDR3: TGCGCCAGCAGCCCTGGACAGGGGGCCTACGAGCAGTACTTC.